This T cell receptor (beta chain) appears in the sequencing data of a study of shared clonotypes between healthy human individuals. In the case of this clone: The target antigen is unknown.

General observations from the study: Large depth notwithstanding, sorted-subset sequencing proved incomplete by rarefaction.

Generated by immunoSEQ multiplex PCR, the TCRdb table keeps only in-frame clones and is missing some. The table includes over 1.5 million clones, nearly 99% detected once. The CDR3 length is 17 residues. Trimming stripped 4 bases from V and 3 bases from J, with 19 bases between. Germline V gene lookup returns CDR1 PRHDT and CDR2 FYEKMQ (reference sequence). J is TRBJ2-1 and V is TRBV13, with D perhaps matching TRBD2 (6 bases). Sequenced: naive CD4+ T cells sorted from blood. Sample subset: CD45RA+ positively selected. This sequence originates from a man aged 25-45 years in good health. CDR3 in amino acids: CASSSPILEGGYNEQFF. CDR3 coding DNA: TGTGCCAGCAGCTCCCCCATTTTGGAGGGCGGCTACAATGAGCAGTTCTTC.